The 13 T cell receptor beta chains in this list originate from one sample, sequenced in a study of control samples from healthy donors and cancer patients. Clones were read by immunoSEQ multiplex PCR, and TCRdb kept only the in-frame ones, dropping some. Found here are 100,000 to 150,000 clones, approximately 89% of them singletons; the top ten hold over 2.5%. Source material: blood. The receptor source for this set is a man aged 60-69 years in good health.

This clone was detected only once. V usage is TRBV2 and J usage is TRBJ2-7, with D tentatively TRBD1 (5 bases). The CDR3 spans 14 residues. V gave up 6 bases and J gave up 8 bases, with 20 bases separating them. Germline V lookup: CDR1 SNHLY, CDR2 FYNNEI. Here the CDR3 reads CASSDSAPLRKQYF. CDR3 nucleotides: TGTGCCAGCAGCGACAGTGCCCCTCTACGGAAGCAGTACTTC.

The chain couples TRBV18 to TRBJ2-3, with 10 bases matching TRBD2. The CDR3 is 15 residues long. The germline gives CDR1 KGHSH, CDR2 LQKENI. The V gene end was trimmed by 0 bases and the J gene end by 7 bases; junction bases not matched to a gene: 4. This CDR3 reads CASSPPASGGNTQYF. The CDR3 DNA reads TGTGCCAGCTCACCACCGGCTAGCGGGGGAAATACGCAGTATTTT.

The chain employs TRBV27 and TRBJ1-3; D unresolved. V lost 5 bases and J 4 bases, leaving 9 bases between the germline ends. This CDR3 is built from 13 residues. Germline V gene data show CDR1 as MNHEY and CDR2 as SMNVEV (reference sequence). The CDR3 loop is CASSRTQGNTIYF. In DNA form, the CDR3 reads TGTGCCAGCAGTAGGACCCAGGGAAACACCATATATTTT.

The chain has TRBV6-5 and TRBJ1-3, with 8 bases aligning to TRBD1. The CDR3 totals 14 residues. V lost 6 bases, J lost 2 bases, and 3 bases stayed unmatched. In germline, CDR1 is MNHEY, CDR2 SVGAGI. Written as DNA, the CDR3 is TGTGCCAGCAGAATACAGGGGGCTGGAAACACCATATATTTT. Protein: CASRIQGAGNTIYF.

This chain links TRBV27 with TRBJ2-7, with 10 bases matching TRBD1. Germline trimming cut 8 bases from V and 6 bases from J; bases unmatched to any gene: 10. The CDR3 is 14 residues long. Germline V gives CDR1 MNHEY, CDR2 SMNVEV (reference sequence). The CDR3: CASSDDRGRREQYF. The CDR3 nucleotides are TGTGCCAGCTCCGATGACAGGGGGCGCCGCGAGCAGTACTTC.

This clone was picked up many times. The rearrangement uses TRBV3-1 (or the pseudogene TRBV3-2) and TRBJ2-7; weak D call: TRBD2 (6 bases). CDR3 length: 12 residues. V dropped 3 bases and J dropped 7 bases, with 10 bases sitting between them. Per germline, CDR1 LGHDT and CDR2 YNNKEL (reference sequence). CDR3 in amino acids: CASSHQEGEQYF. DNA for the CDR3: TGTGCCAGCAGCCATCAGGAGGGTGAGCAGTACTTC.

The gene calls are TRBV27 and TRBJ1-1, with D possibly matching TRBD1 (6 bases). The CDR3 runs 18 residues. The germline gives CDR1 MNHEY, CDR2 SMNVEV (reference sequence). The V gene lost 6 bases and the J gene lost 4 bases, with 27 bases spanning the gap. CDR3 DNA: TGTGCCAGCAGCAAATCATCACAGGGATCTGGGCGAATCACTGAAGCTTTCTTT. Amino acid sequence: CASSKSSQGSGRITEAFF.

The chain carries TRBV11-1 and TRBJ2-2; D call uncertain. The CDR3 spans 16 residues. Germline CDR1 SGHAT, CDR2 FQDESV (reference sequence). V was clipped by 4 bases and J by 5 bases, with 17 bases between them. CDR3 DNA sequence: TGTGCCAGCAGCTCAACGCTGAACACGCGGACCGGGGAGCTGTTTTTT. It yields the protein CASSSTLNTRTGELFF.

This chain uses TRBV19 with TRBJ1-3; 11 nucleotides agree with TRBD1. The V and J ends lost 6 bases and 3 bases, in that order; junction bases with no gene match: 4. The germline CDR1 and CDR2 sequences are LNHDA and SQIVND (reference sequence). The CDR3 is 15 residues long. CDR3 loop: CASSRTGGRGNTIYF. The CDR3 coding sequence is TGTGCCAGTAGCCGGACAGGGGGCCGTGGAAACACCATATATTTT. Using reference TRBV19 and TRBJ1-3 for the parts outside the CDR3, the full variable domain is DGGITQSPKYLFRKEGQNVTLSCEQNLNHDAMYWYRQDPGQGLRLIYYSQIVNDFQKGDIAEGYSVSREKKESFPLTVTSAQKNPTAFYLCASSRTGGRGNTIYFGEGSWLTVV.

This chain's CDR3 is CASSISSSGANVLTF. The DNA of the CDR3 is TGTGCCAGTAGTATCTCCTCCTCTGGGGCCAACGTCCTGACTTTC. This chain links TRBV19 with TRBJ2-6; D gene ambiguous. The V gene lost 3 bases and the J gene lost 0 bases, with 6 bases spanning the gap. The CDR3 has 15 residues. Per germline, CDR1 LNHDA and CDR2 SQIVND (reference sequence).

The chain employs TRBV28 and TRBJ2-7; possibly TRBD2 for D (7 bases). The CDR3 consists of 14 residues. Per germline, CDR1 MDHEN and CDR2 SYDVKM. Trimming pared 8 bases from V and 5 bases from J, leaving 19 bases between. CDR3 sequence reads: CASRGEGGHDEQYF. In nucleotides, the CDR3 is TGTGCCAGCCGGGGGGAGGGGGGACACGACGAGCAGTACTTC. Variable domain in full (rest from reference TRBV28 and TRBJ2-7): DVKVTQSSRYLVKRTGEKVFLECVQDMDHENMFWYRQDPGLGLRLIYFSYDVKMKEKGDIPEGYSVSREKKERFSLILESASTNQTSMYLCASRGEGGHDEQYFGPGTRLTVT.

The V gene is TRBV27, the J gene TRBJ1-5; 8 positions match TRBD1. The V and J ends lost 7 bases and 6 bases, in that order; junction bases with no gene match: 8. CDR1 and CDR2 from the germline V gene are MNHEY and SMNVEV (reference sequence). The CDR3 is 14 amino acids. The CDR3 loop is CASKQGVGSQPQHF. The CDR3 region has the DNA TGTGCCAGCAAACAGGGGGTGGGGAGTCAGCCCCAGCATTTT.

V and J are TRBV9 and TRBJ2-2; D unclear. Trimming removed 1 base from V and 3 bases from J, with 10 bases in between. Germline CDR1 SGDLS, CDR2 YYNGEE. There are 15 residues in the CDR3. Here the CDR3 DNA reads TGTGCCAGCAGCGTATCCGGAGAATACACCGGGGAGCTGTTTTTT. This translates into CASSVSGEYTGELFF.